A selection of T cell receptor beta chains follows, all from one sample in a study of blood T cell repertoires in COVID-19. Data came from immunoSEQ multiplex PCR; TCRdb stores just in-frame clones and leaves some out. In the table there are roughly 200,000 clones, 80% to 90% of which are singletons. Sequencing was carried out using peripheral blood. The receptor set was obtained from a human donor with active or convalescent COVID-19. The donor label of this sample is uncertain. Each CDR3 is given without its conserved first and last residue.

V gene,J gene,CDR3 protein
TRBV6-5,TRBJ1-2,ASSYSRRTGFT
TRBV7-2,TRBJ2-7,ASSSLAGNYEQY
TRBV14,TRBJ2-7,ASSTFGLAGGPDEQY
TRBV6-5,TRBJ1-3,ASRGPGNTIY
TRBV6-2/TRBV6-3,TRBJ1-5,ASSNPQGSNQPQH
TRBV6-5,TRBJ2-3,ASKLASEGVDTQY
TRBV7-7,TRBJ2-1,ASSFAGPNNEQF
TRBV27,TRBJ2-7,ASSIVARSYEQY
TRBV11-3,TRBJ2-1,ASSRGLAGGRNEQF
TRBV7-9,TRBJ2-1,ASSAEASNEQF
TRBV19,TRBJ2-2,ASSTDRGSFLAGELF
TRBV4-2,TRBJ2-3,ASSQDWGPRADTQY
TRBV5-4,TRBJ2-7,ARPTLQELEVYEQY
TRBV5-1,TRBJ1-1,ASSPGGGNTEAF
TRBV7-8,TRBJ2-7,ASSGGQGPSYEQY
TRBV6-4,TRBJ2-2,ASSATGNTGELF
TRBV28,TRBJ2-7,ASKGDRAHEQY
TRBV24-1,TRBJ2-3,ATSSGAGGQVDTQY
TRBV5-1,TRBJ1-1,ASSGRENTEAF
TRBV29-1,TRBJ2-2,SAPGESGELF
TRBV27,TRBJ2-5,ASSLAGGPVPETQY
TRBV5-6,TRBJ1-5,ASSLKGASQPQH
TRBV4-3,TRBJ2-7,ASSQDAAYEQY